These T cell receptor beta chains were read from a single sample in a study of CD8+ T cells in alopecia areata. The protocol was immunoSEQ multiplex PCR, while the TCRdb copy is restricted to in-frame clones and leaves out a portion. Of roughly 130,000 clones in the sample, approximately 53% were seen once. This specimen consisted of CD4+ T cells sorted from blood, obtained at week 0. The receptor set was obtained from a human donor with alopecia areata. CDR3s include the opening cysteine and the closing phenylalanine or tryptophan. The order of the fields is V gene, J gene, clone size, D gene, CDR3 protein, CDR3 DNA. D genes are given only for firm matches. The size of a clone is reported for some rows only, either as once, few or many, or as a class for expanded clones.

V: TRBV5-1
J: TRBJ1-3
size: few
D: TRBD1
CDR3: CASRLQGEGNTIYF
DNA: TGCGCCAGCAGGCTACAGGGGGAAGGAAACACCATATATTTT

V: TRBV6-5
J: TRBJ2-5
size: NA
D: NA
CDR3: CASSYARWETQYF
DNA: TGTGCCAGCAGTTACGCGCGCTGGGAGACCCAGTACTTC

V: TRBV28
J: TRBJ2-3
size: NA
D: NA
CDR3: CASSLGLLGSTDTQYF
DNA: TGTGCCAGCAGTTTAGGGTTGCTCGGCAGCACAGATACGCAGTATTTT

V: TRBV6-6
J: TRBJ1-2
size: NA
D: NA
CDR3: CASSYSGQNYGYTF
DNA: TGTGCCAGCAGTTACTCCGGTCAGAACTATGGCTACACCTTC

V: TRBV10-2
J: TRBJ2-7
size: NA
D: TRBD1
CDR3: CASRSQGVASYEQYF
DNA: TGCGCCAGCAGATCACAGGGGGTCGCGTCCTACGAGCAGTACTTC

V: TRBV19
J: TRBJ2-5
size: few
D: NA
CDR3: CASTQTSGETQYF
DNA: TGTGCCAGTACCCAAACCTCCGGGGAGACCCAGTACTTC

V: TRBV29-1
J: TRBJ2-3
size: once
D: TRBD2
CDR3: CSVRDWGGSDTQYF
DNA: TGCAGCGTCCGCGACTGGGGGGGATCAGATACGCAGTATTTT

V: TRBV5-1
J: TRBJ2-7
size: NA
D: NA
CDR3: CASSLGEPDEQYF
DNA: TGCGCCAGCAGCTTGGGGGAGCCAGACGAGCAGTACTTC

V: TRBV30
J: TRBJ2-2
size: NA
D: NA
CDR3: CAWTRLTTGELFF
DNA: TGTGCCTGGACCCGACTTACAACCGGGGAGCTGTTTTTT

V: TRBV11-2
J: TRBJ2-2
size: NA
D: TRBD2
CDR3: CASRTSGGVTGELFF
DNA: TGTGCCAGCAGAACGAGCGGGGGGGTCACCGGGGAGCTGTTTTTT

V: TRBV30
J: TRBJ1-5
size: NA
D: TRBD1
CDR3: CAWTTDPGTVPNQPQHF
DNA: TGTGCCTGGACCACTGACCCCGGGACAGTTCCCAATCAGCCCCAGCATTTT

V: TRBV29-1
J: TRBJ1-2
size: NA
D: NA
CDR3: CSVGVFDGYTF
DNA: TGCAGCGTTGGCGTATTCGATGGCTACACCTTC

V: TRBV27
J: TRBJ2-4
size: NA
D: TRBD1
CDR3: CASSPQLDRAVRNIQYF
DNA: TGTGCCAGCAGTCCTCAATTGGACAGGGCAGTGAGAAACATTCAGTACTTC

V: TRBV11-2
J: TRBJ2-7
size: NA
D: NA
CDR3: CASSVGGGIASYEQYF
DNA: TGTGCCAGCAGCGTTGGGGGTGGGATCGCGTCCTACGAGCAGTACTTC

V: TRBV25-1
J: TRBJ1-2
size: few
D: NA
CDR3: CASSELQGPNYGYTF
DNA: TGTGCCAGCAGTGAGTTGCAGGGGCCTAACTATGGCTACACCTTC

V: TRBV7-9
J: TRBJ2-7
size: few
D: TRBD1
CDR3: CASSLEDRGGREQYF
DNA: TGTGCCAGCAGCTTAGAAGACAGGGGAGGTCGCGAGCAGTACTTC

V: TRBV10-3
J: TRBJ2-4
size: NA
D: NA
CDR3: CATGLGGAVNIQYF
DNA: TGTGCCACCGGGCTGGGGGGGGCTGTAAACATTCAGTACTTC

V: TRBV27
J: TRBJ1-1
size: few
D: NA
CDR3: CASSLWGNGGTEAFF
DNA: TGTGCCAGCAGTTTATGGGGGAACGGCGGCACTGAAGCTTTCTTT

V: TRBV7-9
J: TRBJ2-7
size: NA
D: NA
CDR3: CASSSRLGSYEQYF
DNA: TGTGCCAGCAGCTCCCGGCTGGGCTCCTACGAGCAGTACTTC

V: TRBV4-2
J: TRBJ1-5
size: few
D: NA
CDR3: CASSQEGRQPQHF
DNA: TGTGCCAGCAGCCAAGAAGGTCGTCAGCCCCAGCATTTT

V: TRBV30
J: TRBJ1-1
size: NA
D: NA
CDR3: CAWSVRNTEAFF
DNA: TGTGCCTGGAGTGTACGGAACACTGAAGCTTTCTTT

V: TRBV10-3
J: TRBJ1-1
size: few
D: TRBD1
CDR3: CAISLTGGATEAFF
DNA: TGTGCCATCAGCTTGACAGGGGGGGCCACTGAAGCTTTCTTT

V: TRBV18
J: TRBJ2-7
size: NA
D: TRBD1
CDR3: CASSPGQDSYEQYF
DNA: TGTGCCAGCTCACCGGGACAGGACTCCTACGAGCAGTACTTC

V: TRBV19
J: TRBJ1-5
size: NA
D: TRBD1
CDR3: CASSEQGGNQPQHF
DNA: TGTGCCAGTAGTGAACAGGGGGGCAATCAGCCCCAGCATTTT

V: TRBV7-2
J: TRBJ1-2
size: once
D: TRBD1
CDR3: CASSLGQGGPYGYTF
DNA: TGTGCCAGCAGCTTAGGACAGGGCGGTCCCTATGGCTACACCTTC

V: TRBV5-1
J: TRBJ2-6
size: NA
D: NA
CDR3: CASSLGGAAGANVLTF
DNA: TGCGCCAGCAGCTTGGGGGGCGCAGCTGGGGCCAACGTCCTGACTTTC

V: TRBV20-1
J: TRBJ1-2
size: NA
D: NA
CDR3: CSAIEGEGYTF
DNA: TGCAGTGCTATCGAGGGGGAAGGCTACACCTTC

V: TRBV18
J: TRBJ2-7
size: NA
D: NA
CDR3: CASSPPGWTETYEQYF
DNA: TGTGCCAGCTCACCACCTGGTTGGACAGAAACCTACGAGCAGTACTTC

V: TRBV4-3
J: TRBJ1-1
size: NA
D: NA
CDR3: CASSPDEGLMNTEAFF
DNA: TGCGCCAGCAGCCCCGACGAGGGCCTCATGAACACTGAAGCTTTCTTT

V: TRBV30
J: TRBJ2-1
size: NA
D: NA
CDR3: CAWSVRLLGYEQFF
DNA: TGTGCCTGGAGTGTACGACTTTTGGGCTATGAGCAGTTCTTC

V: TRBV4-3
J: TRBJ2-1
size: few
D: NA
CDR3: CASSQVQRTYNEQFF
DNA: TGCGCCAGCAGCCAAGTACAGCGGACCTACAATGAGCAGTTCTTC

V: TRBV30
J: TRBJ1-5
size: few
D: NA
CDR3: CAWSSGRSNQPQHF
DNA: TGTGCCTGGAGTTCTGGTCGGAGCAATCAGCCCCAGCATTTT

V: TRBV20-1
J: TRBJ1-4
size: few
D: NA
CDR3: CSADREKLFF
DNA: TGCAGTGCTGACCGGGAAAAACTGTTTTTT

V: TRBV5-1
J: TRBJ2-3
size: once
D: NA
CDR3: CASSLGPTDTQYF
DNA: TGCGCCAGCAGCCTGGGACCAACAGATACGCAGTATTTT

V: TRBV12-5
J: TRBJ1-1
size: few
D: TRBD1
CDR3: CASGPGQLAEAFF
DNA: TGTGCTAGTGGACCGGGACAGTTGGCTGAAGCTTTCTTT

V: TRBV7-2
J: TRBJ1-5
size: once
D: NA
CDR3: CASSPGGGATQPQHF
DNA: TGTGCCAGCAGCCCCGGGGGGGGTGCGACTCAGCCCCAGCATTTT

V: TRBV5-4
J: TRBJ2-7
size: NA
D: TRBD2
CDR3: CASSLAGDYYEQYF
DNA: TGTGCCAGCAGCTTAGCGGGAGATTATTACGAGCAGTACTTC

V: TRBV6-6
J: TRBJ1-2
size: NA
D: TRBD1
CDR3: CASSYGTALNYGYTF
DNA: TGTGCCAGCAGTTACGGGACAGCTCTTAACTATGGCTACACCTTC

V: TRBV7-9
J: TRBJ2-7
size: few
D: NA
CDR3: CASSFSTGLSYEQYF
DNA: TGTGCCAGCAGCTTTTCCACAGGCCTCTCCTACGAGCAGTACTTC

V: TRBV10-3
J: TRBJ2-5
size: few
D: NA
CDR3: CAIRTGLQETQYF
DNA: TGTGCCATCAGAACAGGGCTTCAAGAGACCCAGTACTTC

V: TRBV4-1
J: TRBJ1-1
size: NA
D: TRBD1
CDR3: CASRGGVRLFGTEAFF
DNA: TGCGCCAGCAGAGGGGGCGTGAGGTTGTTTGGCACTGAAGCTTTCTTT

V: TRBV7-2
J: TRBJ2-2
size: NA
D: TRBD2
CDR3: CASSIQGRAGGIGELFF
DNA: TGTGCCAGCAGCATTCAGGGTCGAGCGGGAGGTATCGGGGAGCTGTTTTTT

V: TRBV9
J: TRBJ1-1
size: NA
D: TRBD1
CDR3: CASSVGQGTEAFF
DNA: TGTGCCAGCAGCGTCGGACAGGGCACTGAAGCTTTCTTT

V: TRBV7-2
J: TRBJ2-2
size: NA
D: NA
CDR3: CASSLGYRANTGELFF
DNA: TGTGCCAGCAGCTTAGGGTACAGGGCGAACACCGGGGAGCTGTTTTTT

V: TRBV6-1
J: TRBJ1-5
size: few
D: TRBD1
CDR3: CASARQGDNQPQHF
DNA: TGTGCCAGCGCAAGACAGGGAGACAATCAGCCCCAGCATTTT

V: TRBV27
J: TRBJ2-7
size: NA
D: TRBD1
CDR3: CASSLRDRGYEQYF
DNA: TGTGCCAGCAGCCTCCGGGACAGGGGTTACGAGCAGTACTTC

V: TRBV2
J: TRBJ2-1
size: NA
D: TRBD2
CDR3: CASSVAGTSNEQFF
DNA: TGTGCCAGCAGTGTAGCCGGGACTAGCAATGAGCAGTTCTTC

V: TRBV5-1
J: TRBJ1-1
size: NA
D: NA
CDR3: CASSIGLSSDTEAFF
DNA: TGCGCCAGCAGCATAGGACTTTCTTCGGACACTGAAGCTTTCTTT